This entry describes one TCR beta chain. Authors' processing steps: It was from reference gene primer amplification that nucleated cell counts were estimated. The repertoire was sequenced with immunoSEQ multiplex PCR; TCRdb's copy has only in-frame clones and lacks some. D and trimming come from the DNA, and the V and J calls and clone size come from that table. Of 160,000 or so clones in the sample, more than 65% were seen once. This entry comes from a study of blood T cell repertoires in COVID-19. Study context: PBMCs, B-cell-depleted T cells, or T cells were the source of the cDNA or gDNA that made up the material.

The CDR3 spans 20 residues. Germline V gene data show CDR1 as MNHNS and CDR2 as SASEGT. The ends lost 2 bases at V and 5 bases at J; junction bases unmatched: 22. The sample taken for sequencing was peripheral blood. This chain connects TRBV6-1 to TRBJ2-5; 8 bases map to TRBD1. The receptor comes from a woman of 80 years or more with acute or convalescent COVID-19. CDR3 nucleotides: TGTGCCAGCAGTGAATACCCCATACGTGGCAGGGGGCAGGTATCGGAGACCCAGTACTTC. Its translation: CASSEYPIRGRGQVSETQYF.